A single sample is the source of the 24 T cell receptor beta chains below, sequenced in a study of CD8+ T cells in alopecia areata. Sequencing relied on a cDNA template that was reverse transcribed from extracted RNA. Assay used: immunoSEQ multiplex PCR; TCRdb lists only in-frame clones, some missing. The table lists around 160,000 clones, 47% of them singletons, with 6.5% to 7.5% in the top ten. Input material: CD4+ T cells sorted from blood. Receptor source: a human donor with alopecia areata.

The chain has TRBV25-1 and TRBJ2-5; D might be TRBD2 (5 bases). V was shortened by 2 bases and J by 6 bases, with 7 bases between the two germline ends. CDR1 and CDR2 (germline): MGHDK, SYGVNS. CDR3 size: 12 residues. The CDR3 loop is CASSEPGKTQYF. In nucleotides, the CDR3 is TGTGCCAGCAGTGAACCGGGGAAGACCCAGTACTTC.

This clone was detected once. The chain recombines TRBV28 with TRBJ2-5; 13 bases map to TRBD2. Per germline, CDR1 MDHEN and CDR2 SYDVKM. V trimming: 8 bases; J trimming: 1 base; junction bases outside the gene matches: 10. The CDR3 loop spans 17 amino acids. CDR3 sequence reads: CASRKKRLAGGQETQYF. The CDR3 DNA follows: TGTGCCAGCCGTAAGAAGAGACTAGCGGGAGGCCAAGAGACCCAGTACTTC.

The table lists this clone with a few counts. V usage is TRBV28 and J usage is TRBJ2-7, with 8 positions matching TRBD2. The J segment lost 0 bases and the V segment lost 6 bases, leaving 7 bases of the junction unmatched. Germline values: CDR1 MDHEN, CDR2 SYDVKM. CDR3 length: 15 amino acids. In DNA, the CDR3 is TGTGCCAGCAGGGAAAGCGGGAGTACCTCCTACGAGCAGTACTTC. Its protein product is CASRESGSTSYEQYF.

The V call is TRBV9, the J call TRBJ1-5; D uncertain. Trimming left V 0 bases short and J 9 bases short, with 16 bases between. This CDR3 comprises 15 residues. CDR1 is SGDLS, CDR2 YYNGEE, per germline. CDR3 in DNA: TGTGCCAGCAGCGTAGGCGGGAAGGGCTCGGGGCCCCAGCATTTT. It specifies CASSVGGKGSGPQHF.

This chain connects TRBV28 to TRBJ2-1; D remains unclear. With 1 base removed from V and 7 bases from J, the gap between germline ends came to 11 bases. The CDR3 has 14 amino acids. Germline V gene data show CDR1 as MDHEN and CDR2 as SYDVKM. In DNA, the CDR3 is TGTGCCAGCAGTTTATTAGGGTTGGGGAATGAGCAGTTCTTC. This translates into CASSLLGLGNEQFF.

The chain is built from TRBV6-5 and TRBJ2-5, with 9 bases identical to TRBD2. V lost 2 bases to trimming and J lost 5 bases; unmatched junction nucleotides: 6. This CDR3 contains 15 residues. CDR1 is MNHEY, CDR2 SVGAGI, per germline. Here the CDR3 DNA reads TGTGCCAGCAGTTACGCGGGAGGGCCTCTGGAGACCCAGTACTTC. This encodes CASSYAGGPLETQYF.

The J gene is TRBJ2-1, the V gene TRBV18; 7 bases fit TRBD1. CDR1 and CDR2 from the germline V gene are KGHSH and LQKENI. This CDR3 is 13 amino acids long. Trimming took 5 bases from V and 7 from J; bases not matched to a gene: 5. The CDR3 spells CASSYDRVNEQFF. CDR3 in DNA: TGTGCCAGCTCATACGACAGGGTAAATGAGCAGTTCTTC.

A few counts support this clone. The chain carries TRBV29-1 and TRBJ2-1; D is uncertain. The CDR3 has 10 residues. Germline CDR1 reads SQVTM; CDR2 reads ANQGSEA. V was shortened by 7 bases and J by 10 bases, with 11 bases between the two germline ends. The DNA for the CDR3 is TGCAGCGCCCTGGAGTACGAGCAGTTCTTC. Encoded protein: CSALEYEQFF.

CDR3 DNA sequence: TGCAGCGGGACCGACTACCATCGGGCCGGGGAGCTGTTTTTT. Translating it yields CSGTDYHRAGELFF. The rearrangement joins TRBV29-1 to TRBJ2-2, with a tentative D call TRBD2 (5 bases). CDR1 is SQVTM and CDR2 is ANQGSEA in the germline V gene. CDR3 length: 14 residues. Trimming stripped 7 bases from V and 6 bases from J, with 18 bases between.

The gene calls are TRBV28 and TRBJ2-1; the match to TRBD2 covers 8 bases. CDR3 length: 14 amino acids. Germline values: CDR1 MDHEN, CDR2 SYDVKM. V was clipped by 6 bases and J by 15 bases; unmatched bases: 16. CDR3 sequence (DNA): TGTGCCAGCAGCACTCAGGCGCTAGCGGGCTTAGCGTTCTTC. Translated, it gives CASSTQALAGLAFF.

This clone was observed a few times. The CDR3 DNA follows: TGCGCCAGCAGCCGCCGGGGACAGGGGCCGGGGGAGCTGTTTTTT. Amino acid sequence: CASSRRGQGPGELFF. This rearrangement joins TRBV5-1 to TRBJ2-2, with 10 bases matching TRBD1. The germline V gene encodes CDR1 SGHRS and CDR2 YFSETQ. The CDR3 spans 15 residues. The ends lost 4 bases at V and 8 bases at J; junction bases unmatched: 8.

The chain is built from TRBV28 and TRBJ2-1; 7 bases map to TRBD2. From germline, CDR1 is MDHEN and CDR2 SYDVKM. V was clipped by 6 bases and J by 6 bases; unmatched bases: 8. The CDR3 has 14 amino acids. Here the CDR3 reads CASRKSGKLNEQFF. Written as DNA, the CDR3 is TGTGCCAGCAGGAAAAGCGGGAAGCTCAATGAGCAGTTCTTC.

This clone showed up just a few times. CDR3 sequence: CSVDRGYTGELFF. CDR3 DNA sequence: TGCAGCGTGGACAGGGGTTATACCGGGGAGCTGTTTTTT. The chain recombines TRBV29-1 with TRBJ2-2; TRBD1 matches at 9 bases. The germline CDR1 and CDR2 sequences are SQVTM and ANQGSEA. Trimming removed 6 bases from V and 5 bases from J; junction bases left unmatched: 4. The CDR3 is 13 amino acids.

V is TRBV5-1 and J is TRBJ2-7; no clear D. CDR1 is SGHRS and CDR2 is YFSETQ in the germline V gene. This CDR3 spans 12 amino acids. Deletions cut 4 bases from V and 3 bases from J, with 8 bases between. Here the CDR3 reads CASSRESYEQYF. For the CDR3, the DNA is TGCGCCAGCAGCCGAGAGAGCTACGAGCAGTACTTC. The whole variable domain, filled in from reference TRBV5-1 and TRBJ2-7, reads KAGVTQTPRYLIKTRGQQVTLSCSPISGHRSVSWYQQTPGQGLQFLFEYFSETQRNKGNFPGRFSGRQFSNSRSEMNVSTLELGDSALYLCASSRESYEQYFGPGTRLTVT.

The chain combines TRBV28 with TRBJ1-5; TRBD1 matches 9 bases. The germline CDR1 and CDR2 sequences are MDHEN and SYDVKM. The CDR3 contains 16 residues. The ends lost 5 bases at V and 6 bases at J; junction bases unmatched: 11. CDR3 residues: CASSDLGQGFSQPQHF. Written as DNA, the CDR3 is TGTGCCAGCAGTGACCTGGGACAGGGTTTTTCTCAGCCCCAGCATTTT.

This clone was picked up a small number of times. The chain has TRBV28 and TRBJ2-1; D gene ambiguous. This CDR3 region has 13 residues. V lost 3 bases and J lost 6, with 9 bases in between. The germline CDR1 and CDR2 sequences are MDHEN and SYDVKM. As DNA, the CDR3 is TGTGCCAGCAGTTTGGGTATCCGCAATGAGCAGTTCTTC. This gives the protein CASSLGIRNEQFF.

The J gene is TRBJ1-1, the V gene TRBV4-1; no clear D. This CDR3 comprises 14 residues. V lost 4 bases, J lost 1 base, and 10 bases lay in between. Germline loops: CDR1 MGHRA, CDR2 YSYEKL. The CDR3 here is CASSLPDRNTEAFF. CDR3 in DNA: TGCGCCAGCAGCCTACCAGACCGGAACACTGAAGCTTTCTTT.

The chain couples TRBV6-5 to TRBJ1-1; a weak D match, TRBD1 (6 bases). The V and J ends lost 4 bases and 5 bases respectively, with 14 bases between them. The CDR3 consists of 14 residues. CDR1 is MNHEY and CDR2 is SVGAGI in the germline V gene. This CDR3 reads CASSSGQSRTEAFF. The DNA for the CDR3 is TGTGCCAGCAGTTCCGGACAGTCGAGGACTGAAGCTTTCTTT.

The chain couples TRBV27 to TRBJ2-7; D not certain. The CDR3 has 12 residues. Germline V gene data show CDR1 as MNHEY and CDR2 as SMNVEV (reference sequence). The V and J ends lost 7 bases and 2 bases respectively, with 9 bases between them. The CDR3 loop is CASTSQAYEQYF. The CDR3 DNA sequence: TGTGCCAGCACCAGCCAGGCCTACGAGCAGTACTTC.

This clone has a single count. This chain joins TRBV27 and TRBJ1-2, with 9 bases that match TRBD1. From germline, CDR1 is MNHEY and CDR2 SMNVEV (reference sequence). J was trimmed by 0 bases and V by 5 bases; bases with no gene match: 13. The CDR3 runs 18 residues. The CDR3 coding sequence is TGTGCCAGCAGTATCCGTCCCGGGACAGGGACGCCTAACTATGGCTACACCTTC. The encoded protein is CASSIRPGTGTPNYGYTF.

The chain recombines TRBV7-8 with TRBJ2-1; D possibly corresponds to TRBD2 (5 bases). CDR1 and CDR2 (germline): SGHVS, FQNEAQ. The CDR3 is 16 amino acids. Trimming pared 4 bases from V and 6 bases from J, leaving 19 bases between. CDR3 amino acids: CASSSRNPSGLNEQFF. In DNA form, the CDR3 reads TGTGCCAGCAGCTCCAGGAACCCCAGCGGCCTCAATGAGCAGTTCTTC.

This clone has a single count. The V call is TRBV27, the J call TRBJ2-7; TRBD2 matches at 7 bases. The CDR3 length is 16 residues. Germline CDR1 MNHEY, CDR2 SMNVEV (reference sequence). Losses at the gene ends were 5 bases for V and 1 base for J; bases not matched to a gene: 11. CDR3 sequence reads: CASSVTAGTISYEQYF. CDR3 sequence (DNA): TGTGCCAGCAGTGTTACCGCCGGGACTATATCCTACGAGCAGTACTTC.

J is TRBJ2-3 and V is TRBV2; 14 bases are a match to TRBD2. From germline, CDR1 is SNHLY and CDR2 FYNNEI. V shed 7 bases, J shed 6 bases, and the junction held 3 bases outside the gene matches. This CDR3 contains 14 residues. Here the CDR3 DNA reads TGTGCCAGCAAGGGACTAGCGGGAGTGGATACGCAGTATTTT. Residues: CASKGLAGVDTQYF.

The chain couples TRBV29-1 to TRBJ1-2; 9 bases line up with TRBD1. The CDR3 runs to 15 residues. Germline CDR1 reads SQVTM; CDR2 reads ANQGSEA. The trim removed 4 bases at V and 5 bases at J, leaving 11 bases unmatched. CDR3 in DNA: TGCAGCGTTGTTACAGGGGGCGCAAAGGTTTATGGCTACACCTTC. This translates into CSVVTGGAKVYGYTF.